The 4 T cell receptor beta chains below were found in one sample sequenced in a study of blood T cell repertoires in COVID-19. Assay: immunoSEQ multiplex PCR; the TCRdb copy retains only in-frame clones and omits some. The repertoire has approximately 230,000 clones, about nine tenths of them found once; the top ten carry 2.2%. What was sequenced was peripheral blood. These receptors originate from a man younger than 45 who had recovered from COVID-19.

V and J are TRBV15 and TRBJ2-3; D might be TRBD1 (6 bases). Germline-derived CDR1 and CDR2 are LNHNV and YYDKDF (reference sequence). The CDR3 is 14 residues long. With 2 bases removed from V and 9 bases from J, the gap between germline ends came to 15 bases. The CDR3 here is CATSRLLDSPTQYF. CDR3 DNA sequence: TGTGCCACCAGCAGACTTTTGGACAGCCCCACGCAGTATTTT.

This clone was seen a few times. The CDR3 nucleotides read TGTGCCAGCAGTCGCGACAGGGGAGAGTTCTTC. Protein product: CASSRDRGEFF. The chain joins TRBV5-8 to TRBJ2-1; 8 bases map to TRBD1. Trimming took 5 bases from V and 14 from J; bases not matched to a gene: 6. The CDR3 is made up of 11 amino acids. Per germline, CDR1 SGHTS and CDR2 YDEGEE.

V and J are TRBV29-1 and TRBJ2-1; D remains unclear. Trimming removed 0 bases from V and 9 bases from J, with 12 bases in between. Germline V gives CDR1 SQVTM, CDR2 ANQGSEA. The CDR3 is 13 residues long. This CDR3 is CSVEDRGEGEQFF. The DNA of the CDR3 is TGCAGCGTTGAAGATCGAGGCGAAGGTGAGCAGTTCTTC.

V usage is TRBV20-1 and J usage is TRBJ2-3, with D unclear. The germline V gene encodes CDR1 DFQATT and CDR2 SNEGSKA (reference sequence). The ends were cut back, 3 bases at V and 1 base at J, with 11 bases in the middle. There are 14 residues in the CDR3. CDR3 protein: CSASNSAGTDTQYF. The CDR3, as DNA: TGCAGTGCTAGTAACTCCGCCGGCACAGATACGCAGTATTTT.